The 6 T cell receptor beta chains in this list originate from one sample, sequenced in a study of PD-1 blockade in classical Hodgkin lymphoma. The sample's time point: cycle 4 day 1 (C4D1), after about 6 weeks of nivolumab. Every patient relapsed after autologous stem cell transplantation, and brentuximab vedotin exposure varied. Clones were sequenced by immunoSEQ multiplex PCR, and TCRdb holds only the in-frame ones, with some missing. This sample has tens of thousands of clones, with 80% found just once. The sequences come from peripheral blood mononuclear cells (PBMCs), collected before the fourth cycle of nivolumab. Receptor source: a human donor with classical Hodgkin lymphoma.

This sequence joins TRBV9 and TRBJ1-1, with D perhaps matching TRBD1 (5 bases). Germline V gene data show CDR1 as SGDLS and CDR2 as YYNGEE. Trimming shortened V by 3 bases and J by 0 bases, and 9 bases separated the two germline ends. The CDR3 totals 14 residues. This chain's CDR3 is CASSETALNTEAFF. The CDR3 DNA sequence: TGTGCCAGCAGCGAGACAGCTTTGAACACTGAAGCTTTCTTT.

The CDR3 reads CATSSRQAYEQYF. CDR3 DNA: TGTGCCACCAGCAGTCGGCAGGCCTACGAGCAGTACTTC. The chain recombines TRBV15 with TRBJ2-7; no reliable D call. The CDR3 sequence is 13 residues long. Germline V gene sequence: CDR1 LNHNV, CDR2 YYDKDF (reference sequence). Between the trimmed V and J ends, which lost 3 bases and 2 bases, there was a span of 8 bases.

The CDR3 DNA reads TGTGCTAGTGGTTTGGTACTCGGTTCGGGGGGAGAGTATGGCTACACCTTC. Translated, it gives CASGLVLGSGGEYGYTF. The rearrangement joins TRBV12-5 to TRBJ1-2; weak D call: TRBD1 (5 bases). Trimming took off 0 bases at V and 5 bases at J, with 19 bases between the two ends. The germline gives CDR1 LGHNT, CDR2 FRNRAP. The CDR3 totals 17 residues.

V and J are TRBV30 and TRBJ1-5, with TRBD1 identical over 7 bases. This CDR3 is 17 amino acids long. Trimming took 3 bases from V and 0 from J; bases not matched to a gene: 11. Germline V gives CDR1 GTSNPN, CDR2 SVGIG (reference sequence). The DNA for the CDR3 is TGTGCCTGGAGGCGAATCGGACAGGTATATAGCAATCAGCCCCAGCATTTT. This gives the protein CAWRRIGQVYSNQPQHF. Combining the CDR3 with reference TRBV30 and TRBJ1-5 gives the whole variable domain SQTIHQWPATLVQPVGSPLSLECTVEGTSNPNLYWYRQAAGRGLQLLFYSVGIGQISSEVPQNLSASRPQDRQFILSSKKLLLSDSGFYLCAWRRIGQVYSNQPQHFGDGTRLSIL.

This sequence joins TRBV10-3 and TRBJ2-7; 11 bases fit TRBD2. From germline, CDR1 is ENHRY and CDR2 SYGVKD. This CDR3 has 16 residues. V shed 3 bases and J 1 base; nucleotides not matched to a gene: 5. CDR3 sequence reads: CAISELAGERSYEQYF. The CDR3 region has the DNA TGTGCCATCAGTGAACTAGCGGGGGAGAGATCCTACGAGCAGTACTTC.

The chain couples TRBV5-1 to TRBJ1-4; D perhaps matches TRBD1 (6 bases). Germline V CDR1 and CDR2: SGHRS, YFSETQ. The CDR3 is 15 residues long. Trimming removed 4 bases at V and 4 bases at J, with 14 bases between. The CDR3 sequence is CASSLVGQSNEKLFF. The CDR3 DNA sequence: TGCGCCAGCAGCCTTGTAGGACAGAGTAATGAAAAACTGTTTTTT.